Described below is a single TCR beta chain sequence and its context. Its antigen is not known. The sample originates from a study of T cell responses to AZD1222 COVID-19 vaccine. Study conclusions and caveats: White British donors predominated, females outnumbered males, and clonal diversity was possibly underestimated. Repertoire samples came only from after the peak T cell response.

V was shortened by 0 bases and J by 0 bases, with 6 bases between the two germline ends. Germline V gene sequence: CDR1 SGHRS, CDR2 YFSETQ. This CDR3 has 14 amino acids. The method was immunoSEQ multiplex PCR; TCRdb's version includes in-frame clones alone and lacks a portion of them. The profile shows 65,000 to 85,000 clones, around 88% of them singletons. This rearrangement joins TRBV5-1 to TRBJ1-1; D gene unclear. The TCR originated in an adult who received the MenACWY meningococcal vaccine as a control. The specimen comprised peripheral blood, sampled 28 days after the second dose of the MenACWY control vaccine. CDR3 sequence (DNA): TGCGCCAGCAGCTTGGATATCGTGAACACTGAAGCTTTCTTT. Translation: CASSLDIVNTEAFF.